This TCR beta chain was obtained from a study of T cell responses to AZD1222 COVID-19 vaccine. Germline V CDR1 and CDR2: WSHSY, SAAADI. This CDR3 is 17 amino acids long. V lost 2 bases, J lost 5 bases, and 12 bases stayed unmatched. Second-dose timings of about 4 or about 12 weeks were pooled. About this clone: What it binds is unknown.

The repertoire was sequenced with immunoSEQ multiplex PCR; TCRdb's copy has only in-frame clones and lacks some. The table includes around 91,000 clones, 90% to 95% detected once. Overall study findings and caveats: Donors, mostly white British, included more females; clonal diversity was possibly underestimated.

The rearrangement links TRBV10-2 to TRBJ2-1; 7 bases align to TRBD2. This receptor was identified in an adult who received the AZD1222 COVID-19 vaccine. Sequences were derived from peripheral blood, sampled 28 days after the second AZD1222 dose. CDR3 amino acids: CASSETPSSGFNNEQFF. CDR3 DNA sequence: TGCGCCAGCAGTGAGACCCCCTCTAGCGGTTTCAACAATGAGCAGTTCTTC.